This TCR beta chain was identified during a study of PD-1 blockade in classical Hodgkin lymphoma. Assay: immunoSEQ multiplex PCR; the TCRdb copy retains only in-frame clones and omits some. Here the sample spans around 12,000 clones, 85% to 90% being singletons. Trimming cost V 3 bases and J 2 bases, with 8 bases left between them. This CDR3 has 14 residues. Per the germline V gene, CDR1 is MDHEN and CDR2 is SYDVKM. Specified time point: cycle 4 day 1 (C4D1), after 5 to 7 weeks of nivolumab. All the patients suffered relapse after autologous stem cell transplantation, and brentuximab vedotin exposure differed. CD4+ T cells were purified from thawed PBMCs by negative selection.

V usage is TRBV28 and J usage is TRBJ2-1, with D perhaps matching TRBD2 (6 bases). The input for sequencing was CD4+ T cells from blood, taken before the fourth cycle of nivolumab. The receptor was derived from a human donor with classical Hodgkin lymphoma. CDR3 region: CASSLAGTYNEQFF. In DNA, the CDR3 is TGTGCCAGCAGTTTGGCGGGAACCTACAATGAGCAGTTCTTC. Complete variable domain (other parts from reference TRBV28 and TRBJ2-1): DVKVTQSSRYLVKRTGEKVFLECVQDMDHENMFWYRQDPGLGLRLIYFSYDVKMKEKGDIPEGYSVSREKKERFSLILESASTNQTSMYLCASSLAGTYNEQFFGPGTRLTVL.